What follows are 4 T cell receptor beta chains derived from one specimen sequenced in a study of blood T cell repertoires in COVID-19. Profiling relied on immunoSEQ multiplex PCR, and the TCRdb table lists in-frame clones only, not all of them. The sample includes about 150,000 clones, around nine tenths seen only once; the top ten take 5%. What was sequenced was peripheral blood. Source of these receptors: a human donor in a cohort sampled during active COVID-19.

This rearrangement joins TRBV27 to TRBJ1-4; D is possibly TRBD1 (5 bases). Germline loops: CDR1 MNHEY, CDR2 SMNVEV (reference sequence). V lost 3 bases and J 8 bases, leaving 13 bases between the germline ends. There are 14 residues in the CDR3. Written as DNA, the CDR3 is TGTGCCAGCAGTTTCTGGGGCAACCGCGAAAAACTGTTTTTT. It encodes CASSFWGNREKLFF. The whole variable domain, filled in from reference TRBV27 and TRBJ1-4, reads EAQVTQNPRYLITVTGKKLTVTCSQNMNHEYMSWYRQDPGLGLRQIYYSMNVEVTDKGDVPEGYKVSRKEKRNFPLILESPSPNQTSLYFCASSFWGNREKLFFGSGTQLSVL.

This clone was found many times. This chain links TRBV3-1 (or the pseudogene TRBV3-2) with TRBJ1-6, with D possibly matching TRBD1 (6 bases). The ends were cut back, 4 bases at V and 10 bases at J, with 11 bases in the middle. Germline loops: CDR1 LGHDT, CDR2 YNNKEL (reference sequence). This CDR3 is built from 13 residues. CDR3 bases: TGTGCCAGCAGCCCGACAGGTCGGTCACCCCTCCACTTT. It yields the protein CASSPTGRSPLHF.

V and J are TRBV28 and TRBJ2-6; 7 nucleotides align to TRBD1. The CDR3 is 20 residues long. After removal of 3 bases from V and 1 base from J, the junction contained 15 bases not matched to a gene. Germline V gene lookup returns CDR1 MDHEN and CDR2 SYDVKM. This chain's CDR3 is CASSFLLRTGRRSGANVLTF. The CDR3, as DNA: TGTGCCAGCAGTTTCTTACTCCGGACAGGAAGGCGTTCTGGGGCCAACGTCCTGACTTTC.

This clone has more than one count but fewer than ten. V and J are TRBV7-9 and TRBJ1-1, with D maybe TRBD1 (5 bases). Germline CDR1 reads SEHNR; CDR2 reads FQNEAQ (reference sequence). This CDR3 has 15 amino acids. Trimming shortened V by 2 bases and J by 0 bases, and 10 bases separated the two germline ends. CDR3 in DNA: TGTGCCAGCAGCTTATTGAGACAGCTGAACACTGAAGCTTTCTTT. Translating gives CASSLLRQLNTEAFF.